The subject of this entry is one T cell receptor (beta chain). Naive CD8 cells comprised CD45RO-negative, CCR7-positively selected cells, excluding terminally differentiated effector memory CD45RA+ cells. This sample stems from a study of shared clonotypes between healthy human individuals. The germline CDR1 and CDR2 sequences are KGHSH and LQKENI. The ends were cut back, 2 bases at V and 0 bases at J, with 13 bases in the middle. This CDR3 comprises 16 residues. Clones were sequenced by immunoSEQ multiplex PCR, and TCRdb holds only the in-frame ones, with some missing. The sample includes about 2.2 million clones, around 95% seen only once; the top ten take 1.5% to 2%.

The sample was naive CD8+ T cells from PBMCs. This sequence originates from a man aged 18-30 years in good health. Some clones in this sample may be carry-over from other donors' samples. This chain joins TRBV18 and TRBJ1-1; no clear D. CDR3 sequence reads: CASSPGRGGMNTEAFF. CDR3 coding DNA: TGTGCCAGCTCACCAGGGCGTGGAGGGATGAACACTGAAGCTTTCTTT. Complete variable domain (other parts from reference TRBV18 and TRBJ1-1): NAGVMQNPRHLVRRRGQEARLRCSPMKGHSHVYWYRQLPEEGLKFMVYLQKENIIDESGMPKERFSAEFPKEGPSILRIQQVVRGDSAAYFCASSPGRGGMNTEAFFGQGTRLTVV.